This T cell receptor (beta chain) was sequenced during a study of circulating and synovial CD4+ cells in juvenile arthritis. Study observations and caveats: Bulk blood CD4 repertoires were more diverse than these.

Profiling relied on immunoSEQ multiplex PCR, and the TCRdb table lists in-frame clones only, not all of them. The data contain around 32,000 clones, 90% to 95% of them singletons. This clone was counted a single time. Antigen: not known. Germline lookup yields CDR1 LNHDA and CDR2 SQIVND (reference sequence). CDR3 length: 13 residues. V was cut by 6 bases and J by 0 bases, with 8 bases left in between. The chain joins TRBV19 to TRBJ2-5, with D possibly TRBD2 on 6 matching bases. The source material was CD4+ T cells from blood. This TCR derives from a human donor with juvenile idiopathic arthritis. The CDR3 DNA follows: TGTGCCAGTAGGGGGACTTACCAAGAGACCCAGTACTTC. Protein: CASRGTYQETQYF. The variable domain in full, with the rest retrieved from reference TRBV19 and TRBJ2-5, is DGGITQSPKYLFRKEGQNVTLSCEQNLNHDAMYWYRQDPGQGLRLIYYSQIVNDFQKGDIAEGYSVSREKKESFPLTVTSAQKNPTAFYLCASRGTYQETQYFGPGTRLLVL.